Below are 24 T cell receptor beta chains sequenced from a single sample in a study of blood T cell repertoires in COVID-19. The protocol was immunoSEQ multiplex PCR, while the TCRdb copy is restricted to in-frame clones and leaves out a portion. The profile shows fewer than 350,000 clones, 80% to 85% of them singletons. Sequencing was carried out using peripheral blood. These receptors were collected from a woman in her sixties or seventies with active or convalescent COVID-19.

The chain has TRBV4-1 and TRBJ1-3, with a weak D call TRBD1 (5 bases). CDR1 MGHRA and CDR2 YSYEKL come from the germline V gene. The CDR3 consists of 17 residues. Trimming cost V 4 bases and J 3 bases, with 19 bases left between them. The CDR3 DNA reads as TGCGCCAGCAGCCTACGCGAACAGGCCTTTTTTGGAAACACCATATATTTT. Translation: CASSLREQAFFGNTIYF.

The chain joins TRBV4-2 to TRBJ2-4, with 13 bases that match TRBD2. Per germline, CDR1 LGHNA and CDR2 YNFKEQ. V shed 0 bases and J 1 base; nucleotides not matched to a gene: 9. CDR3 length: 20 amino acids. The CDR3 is CASSQDSGLAGAGAKNIQYF. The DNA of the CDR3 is TGTGCCAGCAGCCAAGATTCCGGACTAGCGGGGGCAGGGGCCAAAAACATTCAGTACTTC.

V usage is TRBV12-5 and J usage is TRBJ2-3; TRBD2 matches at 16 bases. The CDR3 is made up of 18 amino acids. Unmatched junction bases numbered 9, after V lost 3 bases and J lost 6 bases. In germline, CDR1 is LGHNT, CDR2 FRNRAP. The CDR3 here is CASGFGTSGGGHADTQYF. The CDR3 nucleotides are TGTGCTAGTGGTTTTGGGACTAGCGGGGGGGGACACGCTGATACGCAGTATTTT.

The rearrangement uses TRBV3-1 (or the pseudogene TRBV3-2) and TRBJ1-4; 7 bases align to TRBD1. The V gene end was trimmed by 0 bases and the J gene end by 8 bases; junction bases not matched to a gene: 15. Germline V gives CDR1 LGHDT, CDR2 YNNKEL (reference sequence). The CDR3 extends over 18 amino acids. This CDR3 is CASSQDRGTASLGEKLFF. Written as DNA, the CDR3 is TGTGCCAGCAGCCAAGATAGGGGGACAGCCTCCCTTGGGGAAAAACTGTTTTTT.

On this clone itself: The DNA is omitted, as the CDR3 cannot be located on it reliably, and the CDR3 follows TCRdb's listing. CDR3 sequence: CASSSSTGWTEAFF. The chain links TRBV6-2 or TRBV6-3 to TRBJ1-1; the table's D call, TRBD1, has no DNA check behind it. Germline loops: CDR1 MNHEY, CDR2 SVGEGT. The CDR3 length equals 14 residues, ends included.

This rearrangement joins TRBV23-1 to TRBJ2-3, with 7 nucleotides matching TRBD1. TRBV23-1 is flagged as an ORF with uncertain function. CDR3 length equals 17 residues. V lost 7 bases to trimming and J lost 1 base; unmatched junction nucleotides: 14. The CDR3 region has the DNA TGCGCCAGCATCCCCTTCCCGCCGGGACAGCGCACAGATACGCAGTATTTT. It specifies CASIPFPPGQRTDTQYF.

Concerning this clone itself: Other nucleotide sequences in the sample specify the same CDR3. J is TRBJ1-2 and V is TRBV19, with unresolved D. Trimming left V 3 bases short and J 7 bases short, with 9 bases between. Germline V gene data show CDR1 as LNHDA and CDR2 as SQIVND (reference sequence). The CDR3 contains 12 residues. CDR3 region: CASSIAGSGYTF. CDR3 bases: TGTGCCAGTAGTATTGCGGGCAGTGGCTACACCTTC.

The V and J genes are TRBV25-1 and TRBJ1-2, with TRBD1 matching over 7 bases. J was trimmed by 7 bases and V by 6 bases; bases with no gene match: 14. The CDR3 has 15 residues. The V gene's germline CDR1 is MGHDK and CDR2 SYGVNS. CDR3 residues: CASSERQGLQGGYTF. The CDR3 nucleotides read TGTGCCAGCAGCGAAAGACAGGGTCTCCAGGGTGGCTACACCTTC.

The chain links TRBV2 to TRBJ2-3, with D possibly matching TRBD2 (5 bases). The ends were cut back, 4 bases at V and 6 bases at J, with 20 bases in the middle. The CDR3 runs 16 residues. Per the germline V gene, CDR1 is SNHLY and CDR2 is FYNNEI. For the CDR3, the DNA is TGTGCCAGCAGTGTGGCGAGAGGGAGAGGTGGGGATACGCAGTATTTT. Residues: CASSVARGRGGDTQYF.

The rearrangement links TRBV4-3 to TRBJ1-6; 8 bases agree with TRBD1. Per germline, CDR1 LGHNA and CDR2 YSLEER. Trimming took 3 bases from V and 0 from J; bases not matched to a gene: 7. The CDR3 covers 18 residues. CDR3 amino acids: CASSHSGQGHSYNSPLHF. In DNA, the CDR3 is TGCGCCAGCAGCCATTCCGGACAGGGACACTCCTATAATTCACCCCTCCACTTT.

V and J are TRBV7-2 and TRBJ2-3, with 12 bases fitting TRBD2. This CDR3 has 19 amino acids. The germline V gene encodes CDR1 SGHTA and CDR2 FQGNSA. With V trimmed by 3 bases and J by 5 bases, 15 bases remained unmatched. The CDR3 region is CASSFSLRLAGARGDTQYF. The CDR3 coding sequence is TGTGCCAGCAGCTTTTCCCTCCGACTAGCGGGGGCCCGCGGAGATACGCAGTATTTT.

Written as DNA, the CDR3 is TGTGCCAGTAAAATCGACAGTGACTATGGCTACACCTTC. It encodes CASKIDSDYGYTF. J is TRBJ1-2 and V is TRBV19; possible D gene TRBD1, 5 bases. The CDR3 spans 13 residues. Germline V gene sequence: CDR1 LNHDA, CDR2 SQIVND (reference sequence). The V end lost 7 bases, the J end lost 3 bases, and 12 bases lay between the germline ends. The variable domain in full, completed from reference TRBV19 and TRBJ1-2, reads DGGITQSPKYLFRKEGQNVTLSCEQNLNHDAMYWYRQDPGQGLRLIYYSQIVNDFQKGDIAEGYSVSREKKESFPLTVTSAQKNPTAFYLCASKIDSDYGYTFGSGTRLTVV.

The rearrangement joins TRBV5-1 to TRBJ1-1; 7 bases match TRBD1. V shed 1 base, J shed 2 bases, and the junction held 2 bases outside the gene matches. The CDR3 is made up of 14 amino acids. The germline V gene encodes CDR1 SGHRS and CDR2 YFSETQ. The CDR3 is CASSLTGANTEAFF. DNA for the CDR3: TGCGCCAGCAGCTTGACAGGGGCTAACACTGAAGCTTTCTTT.

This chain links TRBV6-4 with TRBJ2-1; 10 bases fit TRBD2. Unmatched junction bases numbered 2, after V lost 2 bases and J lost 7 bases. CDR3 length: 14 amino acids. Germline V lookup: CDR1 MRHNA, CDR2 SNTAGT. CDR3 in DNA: TGTGCCAGCAGTGACCTAGCGGGGGTTAATGAGCAGTTCTTC. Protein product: CASSDLAGVNEQFF.

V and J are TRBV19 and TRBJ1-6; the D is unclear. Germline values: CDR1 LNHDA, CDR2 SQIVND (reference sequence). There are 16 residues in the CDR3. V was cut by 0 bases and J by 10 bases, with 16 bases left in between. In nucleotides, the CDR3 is TGTGCCAGTAGTATAGATCCAGGATCGCTTAGATCACCCCTCCACTTT. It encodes CASSIDPGSLRSPLHF.

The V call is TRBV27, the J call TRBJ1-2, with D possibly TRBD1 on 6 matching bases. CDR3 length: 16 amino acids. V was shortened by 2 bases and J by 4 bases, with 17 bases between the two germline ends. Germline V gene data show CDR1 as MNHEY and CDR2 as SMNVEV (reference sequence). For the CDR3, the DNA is TGTGCCAGCAGTTTAATCCCTGTGGCAGGGGCCTATGGCTACACCTTC. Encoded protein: CASSLIPVAGAYGYTF.

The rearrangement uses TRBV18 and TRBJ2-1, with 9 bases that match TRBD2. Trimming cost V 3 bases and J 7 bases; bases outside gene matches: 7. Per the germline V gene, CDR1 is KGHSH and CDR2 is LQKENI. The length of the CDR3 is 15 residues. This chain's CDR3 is CASSPETSGLNEQFF. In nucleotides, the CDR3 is TGTGCCAGCTCACCGGAAACTAGCGGGCTTAATGAGCAGTTCTTC.

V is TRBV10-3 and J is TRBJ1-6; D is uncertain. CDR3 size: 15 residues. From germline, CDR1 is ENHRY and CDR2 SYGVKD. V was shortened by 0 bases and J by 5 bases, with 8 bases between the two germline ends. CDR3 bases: TGTGCCATCAGTGAGTCAGAGGGAAATAATTCACCCCTCCACTTT. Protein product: CAISESEGNNSPLHF.

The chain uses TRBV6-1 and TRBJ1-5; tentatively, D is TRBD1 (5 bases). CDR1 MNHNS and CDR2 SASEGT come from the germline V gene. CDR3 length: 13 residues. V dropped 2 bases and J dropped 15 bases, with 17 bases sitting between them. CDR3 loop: CASSERGRDSGHF. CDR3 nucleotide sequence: TGTGCCAGCAGTGAAAGGGGAAGAGATTCAGGGCATTTT.

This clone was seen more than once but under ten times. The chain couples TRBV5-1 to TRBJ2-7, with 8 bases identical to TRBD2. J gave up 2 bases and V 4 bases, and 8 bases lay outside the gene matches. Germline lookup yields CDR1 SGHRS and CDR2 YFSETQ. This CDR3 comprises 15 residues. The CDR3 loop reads CASSPLRGATYEQYF. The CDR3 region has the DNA TGCGCCAGCAGCCCTTTGCGGGGGGCGACCTACGAGCAGTACTTC.

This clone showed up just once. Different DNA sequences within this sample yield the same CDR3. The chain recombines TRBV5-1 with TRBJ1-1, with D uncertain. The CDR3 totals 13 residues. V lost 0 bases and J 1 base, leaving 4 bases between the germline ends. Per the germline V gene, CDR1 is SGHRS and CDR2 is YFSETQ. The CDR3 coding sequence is TGCGCCAGCAGCTTGGAGCAGAACACTGAAGCTTTCTTT. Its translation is CASSLEQNTEAFF.

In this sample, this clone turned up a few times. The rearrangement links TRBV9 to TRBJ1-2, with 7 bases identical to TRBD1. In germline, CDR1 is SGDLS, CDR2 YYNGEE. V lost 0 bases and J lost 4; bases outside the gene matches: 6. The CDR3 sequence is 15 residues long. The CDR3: CASSVGEGAGYGYTF. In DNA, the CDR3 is TGTGCCAGCAGCGTAGGAGAGGGGGCCGGCTATGGCTACACCTTC.

Written as DNA, the CDR3 is TGTGCCAGCAGCTCCGATCTCCGGGACAGGGGCGATGGCTACACCTTC. Amino acids: CASSSDLRDRGDGYTF. This rearrangement joins TRBV5-4 to TRBJ1-2; 10 positions agree with TRBD1. The CDR3 runs to 16 residues. Germline values: CDR1 SGHNT, CDR2 YYREEE (reference sequence). Trimming at V came to 3 bases and at J to 6 bases, leaving 11 bases not matched to a gene.

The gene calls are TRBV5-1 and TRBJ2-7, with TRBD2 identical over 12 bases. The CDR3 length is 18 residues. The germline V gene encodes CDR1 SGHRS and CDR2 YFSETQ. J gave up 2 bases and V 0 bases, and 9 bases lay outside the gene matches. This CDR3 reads CASSLAPATSGGPYEQYF. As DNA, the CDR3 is TGCGCCAGCAGCTTGGCCCCTGCTACTAGCGGGGGGCCCTACGAGCAGTACTTC.